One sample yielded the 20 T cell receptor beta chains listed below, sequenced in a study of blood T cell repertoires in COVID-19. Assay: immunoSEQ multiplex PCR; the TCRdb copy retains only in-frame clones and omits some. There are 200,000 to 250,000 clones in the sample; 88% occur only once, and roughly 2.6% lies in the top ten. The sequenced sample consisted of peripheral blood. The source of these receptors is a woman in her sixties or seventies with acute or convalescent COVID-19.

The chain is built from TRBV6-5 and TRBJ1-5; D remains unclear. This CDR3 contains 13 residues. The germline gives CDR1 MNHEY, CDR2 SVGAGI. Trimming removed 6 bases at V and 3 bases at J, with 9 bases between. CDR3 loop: CASRREDNQPQHF. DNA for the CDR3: TGTGCCAGCAGGCGTGAGGACAATCAGCCCCAGCATTTT.

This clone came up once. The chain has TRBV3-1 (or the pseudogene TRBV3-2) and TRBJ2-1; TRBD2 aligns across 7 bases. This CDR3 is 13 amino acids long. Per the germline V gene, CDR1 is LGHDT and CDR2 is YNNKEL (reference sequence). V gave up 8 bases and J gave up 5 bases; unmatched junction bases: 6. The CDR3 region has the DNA TGTGCCAGCCGGAGGGGAGGGAACAATGAGCAGTTCTTC. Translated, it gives CASRRGGNNEQFF.

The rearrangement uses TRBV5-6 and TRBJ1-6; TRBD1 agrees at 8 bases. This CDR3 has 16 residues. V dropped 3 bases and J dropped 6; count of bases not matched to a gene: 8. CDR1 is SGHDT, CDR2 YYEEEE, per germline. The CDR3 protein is CASSSLDRGLNSPLHF. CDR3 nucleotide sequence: TGTGCCAGCAGCTCCCTTGACAGGGGACTTAATTCACCCCTCCACTTT.

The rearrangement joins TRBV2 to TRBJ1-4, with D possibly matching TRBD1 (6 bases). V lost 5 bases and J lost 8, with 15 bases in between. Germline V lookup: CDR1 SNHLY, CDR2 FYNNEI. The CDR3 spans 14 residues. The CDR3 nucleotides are TGTGCCAGCAGTACGACAGGAAACTTCGAAAAACTGTTTTTT. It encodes CASSTTGNFEKLFF.

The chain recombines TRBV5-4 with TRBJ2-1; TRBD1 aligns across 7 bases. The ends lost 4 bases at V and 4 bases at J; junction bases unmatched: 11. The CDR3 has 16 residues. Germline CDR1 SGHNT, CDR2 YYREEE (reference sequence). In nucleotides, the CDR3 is TGTGCCAGCAGCAAACGACAGGGAAGGAATTACAATGAGCAGTTCTTC. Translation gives CASSKRQGRNYNEQFF.

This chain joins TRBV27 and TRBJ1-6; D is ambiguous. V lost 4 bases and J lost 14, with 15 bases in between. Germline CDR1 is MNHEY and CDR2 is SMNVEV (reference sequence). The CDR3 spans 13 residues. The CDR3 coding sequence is TGTGCCAGCAGTTCCCCCCCTGTTGGAGCCCTCCACTTT. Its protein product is CASSSPPVGALHF.

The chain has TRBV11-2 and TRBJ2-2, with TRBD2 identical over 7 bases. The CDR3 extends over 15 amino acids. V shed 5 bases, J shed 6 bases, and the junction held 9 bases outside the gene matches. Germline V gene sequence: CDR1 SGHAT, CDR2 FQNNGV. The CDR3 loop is CASSPTAGTAGELFF. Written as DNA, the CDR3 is TGTGCCAGCAGCCCGACAGCGGGGACCGCCGGGGAGCTGTTTTTT.

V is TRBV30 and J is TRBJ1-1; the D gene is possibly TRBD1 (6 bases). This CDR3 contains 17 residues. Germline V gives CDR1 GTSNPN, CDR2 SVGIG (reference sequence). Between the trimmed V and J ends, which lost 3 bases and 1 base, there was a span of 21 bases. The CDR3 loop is CAWSEGVAGVGNTEAFF. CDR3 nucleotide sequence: TGTGCCTGGAGCGAAGGGGTGGCAGGGGTGGGGAACACTGAAGCTTTCTTT.

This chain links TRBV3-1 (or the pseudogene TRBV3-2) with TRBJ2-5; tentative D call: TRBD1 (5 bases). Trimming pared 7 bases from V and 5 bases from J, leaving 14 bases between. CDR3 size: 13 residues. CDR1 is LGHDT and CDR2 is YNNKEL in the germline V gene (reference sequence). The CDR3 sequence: CASTLRGGETQYF. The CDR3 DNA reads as TGTGCCAGCACCCTTAGGGGCGGCGAGACCCAGTACTTC.

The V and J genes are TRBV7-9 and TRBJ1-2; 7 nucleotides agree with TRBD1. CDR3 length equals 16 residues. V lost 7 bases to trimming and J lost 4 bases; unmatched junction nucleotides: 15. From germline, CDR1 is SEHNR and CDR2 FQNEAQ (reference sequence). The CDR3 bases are TGTGCCAGCACCTCGAACGTAGGGGGACAGAGCTATGGCTACACCTTC. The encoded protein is CASTSNVGGQSYGYTF.

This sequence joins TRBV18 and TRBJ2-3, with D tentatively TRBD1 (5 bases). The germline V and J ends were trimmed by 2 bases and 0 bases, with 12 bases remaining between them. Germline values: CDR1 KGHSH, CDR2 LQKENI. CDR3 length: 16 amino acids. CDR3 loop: CASSPGATYSTDTQYF. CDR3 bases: TGTGCCAGCTCACCAGGGGCTACGTACAGCACAGATACGCAGTATTTT.

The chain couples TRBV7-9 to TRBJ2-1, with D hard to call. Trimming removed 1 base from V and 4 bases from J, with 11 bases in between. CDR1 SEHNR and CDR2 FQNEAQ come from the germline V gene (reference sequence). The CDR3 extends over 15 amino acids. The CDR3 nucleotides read TGTGCCAGCAGCTTAGGAGGTAGCTGGTACAATGAGCAGTTCTTC. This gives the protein CASSLGGSWYNEQFF.

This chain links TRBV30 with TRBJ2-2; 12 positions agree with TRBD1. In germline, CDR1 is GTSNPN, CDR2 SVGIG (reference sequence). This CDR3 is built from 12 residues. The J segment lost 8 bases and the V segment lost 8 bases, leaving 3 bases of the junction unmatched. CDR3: CAGDRGLGELFF. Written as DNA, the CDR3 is TGTGCCGGGGACAGGGGGCTTGGGGAGCTGTTTTTT.

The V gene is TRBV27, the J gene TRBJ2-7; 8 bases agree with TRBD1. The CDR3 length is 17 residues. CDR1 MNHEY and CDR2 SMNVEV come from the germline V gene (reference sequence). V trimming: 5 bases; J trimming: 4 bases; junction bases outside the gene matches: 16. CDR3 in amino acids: CASSPSPDRALFYEQYF. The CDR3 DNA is TGTGCCAGCAGTCCCTCTCCGGACAGGGCCTTGTTTTACGAGCAGTACTTC.

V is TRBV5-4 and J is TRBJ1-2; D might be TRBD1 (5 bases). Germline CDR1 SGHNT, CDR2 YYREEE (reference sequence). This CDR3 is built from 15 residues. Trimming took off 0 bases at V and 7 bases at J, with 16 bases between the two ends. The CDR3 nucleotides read TGTGCCAGCAGCTTGGCCAAGCAGGGTCTTATTGGCTACACCTTC. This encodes CASSLAKQGLIGYTF.

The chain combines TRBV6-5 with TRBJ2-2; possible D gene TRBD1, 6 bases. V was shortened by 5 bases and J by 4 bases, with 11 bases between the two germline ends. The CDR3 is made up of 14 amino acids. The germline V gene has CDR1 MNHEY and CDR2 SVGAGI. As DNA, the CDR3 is TGTGCCAGCAGTCAACAGGGAGTCACCGGGGAGCTGTTTTTT. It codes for CASSQQGVTGELFF.

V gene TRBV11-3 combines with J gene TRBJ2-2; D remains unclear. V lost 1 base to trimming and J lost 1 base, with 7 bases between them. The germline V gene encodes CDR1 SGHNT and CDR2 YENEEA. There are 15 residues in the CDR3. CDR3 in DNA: TGTGCCAGCAGCTTAGGAGGCGGGAACACCGGGGAGCTGTTTTTT. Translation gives CASSLGGGNTGELFF.

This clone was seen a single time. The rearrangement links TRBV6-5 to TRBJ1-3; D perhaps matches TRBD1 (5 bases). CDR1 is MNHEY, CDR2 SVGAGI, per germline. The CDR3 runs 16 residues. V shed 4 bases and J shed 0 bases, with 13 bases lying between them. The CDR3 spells CASSWGGTGSGNTIYF. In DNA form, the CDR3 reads TGTGCCAGCAGTTGGGGGGGAACGGGCTCTGGAAACACCATATATTTT.

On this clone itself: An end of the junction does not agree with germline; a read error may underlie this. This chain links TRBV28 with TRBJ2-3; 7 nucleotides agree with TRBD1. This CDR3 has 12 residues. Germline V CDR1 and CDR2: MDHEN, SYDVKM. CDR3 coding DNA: TGTGCCAGCAGTTCGCAGGGACAGCTTCTTACGTTT. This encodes CASSSQGQLLTF.

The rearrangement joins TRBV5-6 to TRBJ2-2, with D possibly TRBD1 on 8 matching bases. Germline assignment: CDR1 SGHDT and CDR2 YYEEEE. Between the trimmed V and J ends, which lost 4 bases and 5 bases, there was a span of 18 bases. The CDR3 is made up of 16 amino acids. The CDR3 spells CASSGRDRPITGELFF. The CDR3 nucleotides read TGTGCCAGCAGCGGGAGGGACAGGCCGATAACCGGGGAGCTGTTTTTT.